This entry lists 5 T cell receptor beta chains sequenced from one sample in a study of cytomegalovirus exposure and HLA in healthy donors (dated by TCRdb to between 2016 and 2019). The protocol used for the library was the immunoSEQ multiplex PCR assay. A mixture of 60 forward primers for TCR Vbeta segments and 13 reverse primers for TCR Jbeta segments was used in the multiplex PCR. TCRdb retrieved this table from immuneACCESS and kept in-frame rearrangements only. Not all clones are present; in checked studies, unresolved V genes account for under half, and no reason is known for the remainder. The sample contains about 170,000 clones, around 85% of them found a single time. The biggest ten clones account for 1% of the sample. The sample was PBMCs. The receptors were gathered from a boy between 2 and 10 years old in good health and CMV-seronegative.

In DNA form, the CDR3 reads TGCGCCAGCAGTGGTAACGGGGAGCTGTTTTTT. This translates into CASSGNGELFF. The chain has TRBV10-1 and TRBJ2-2, with unresolved D. The V gene's germline CDR1 is WNHNN and CDR2 SYGVQD (reference sequence). Between the trimmed V and J ends, which lost 4 bases and 7 bases, there was a span of 4 bases. CDR3 length: 11 amino acids.

V gene TRBV7-8 combines with J gene TRBJ2-7, with D possibly TRBD1 on 6 matching bases. The CDR3 length is 15 residues. The germline V and J ends were trimmed by 5 bases and 2 bases, with 16 bases remaining between them. From germline, CDR1 is SGHVS and CDR2 FQNEAQ. CDR3 amino acids: CASSERTGTPYEQYV. CDR3 DNA: TGTGCCAGCAGCGAACGTACCGGGACACCCTACGAGCAGTACGTC.

This clone was detected a few times. The junction shows a germline mismatch at one end, possibly a read error. The chain uses TRBV6-6 and TRBJ2-7; 7 nucleotides agree with TRBD2. The CDR3 is 13 amino acids. Germline V gene sequence: CDR1 MNHNY, CDR2 SVGAGI (reference sequence). The CDR3 bases are TGTGCCAGCAGTTACCCGGGAGGAGAGGCATTCGACTTC. Translating gives CASSYPGGEAFDF.

The rearrangement uses TRBV5-5 and TRBJ1-3; 9 nucleotides agree with TRBD1. CDR3 length: 17 residues. Germline V lookup: CDR1 SGHKS, CDR2 YYEKEE (reference sequence). The J segment lost 0 bases and the V segment lost 4 bases, leaving 8 bases of the junction unmatched. CDR3 nucleotide sequence: TGTGCCAGCAGCGAACGGACAGGGGACAGCTCTGGAAACACCATATATTTT. Amino acids: CASSERTGDSSGNTIYF.

The rearrangement links TRBV27 to TRBJ2-3; 12 bases line up with TRBD2. The germline V gene encodes CDR1 MNHEY and CDR2 SMNVEV (reference sequence). The CDR3 consists of 15 residues. V gave up 9 bases and J gave up 4 bases; unmatched junction bases: 8. CDR3 in DNA: TGTGCCAGTACAATGACTAGCGGGAGAGCAGATACGCAGTATTTT. Its translation: CASTMTSGRADTQYF.